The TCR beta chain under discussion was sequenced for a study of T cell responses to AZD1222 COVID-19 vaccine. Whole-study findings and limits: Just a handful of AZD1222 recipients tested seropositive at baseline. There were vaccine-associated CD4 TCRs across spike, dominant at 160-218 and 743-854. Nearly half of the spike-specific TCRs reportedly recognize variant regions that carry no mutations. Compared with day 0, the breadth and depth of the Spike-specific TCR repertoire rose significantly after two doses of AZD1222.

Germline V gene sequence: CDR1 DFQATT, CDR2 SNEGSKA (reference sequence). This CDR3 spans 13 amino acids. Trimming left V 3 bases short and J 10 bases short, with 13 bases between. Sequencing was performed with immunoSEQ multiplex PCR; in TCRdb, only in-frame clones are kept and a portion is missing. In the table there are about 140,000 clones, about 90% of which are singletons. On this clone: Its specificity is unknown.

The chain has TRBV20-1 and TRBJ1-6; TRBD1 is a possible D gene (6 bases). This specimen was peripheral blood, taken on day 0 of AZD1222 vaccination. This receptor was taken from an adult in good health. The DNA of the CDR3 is TGCAGTGCTAGTTCCAGGGGAGAATCACCCCTCCACTTT. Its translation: CSASSRGESPLHF.